This T cell receptor (beta chain) emerged from a study of Graves' ophthalmopathy and Graves' hyperthyroidism. Overall study results and limits: Ophthalmopathy progression predictions by the model showed about 75% specificity and 70.59% sensitivity.

Clinical symptoms and serum thyroxine were used for diagnosis; TRAb, thyroid ultrasound and orbital computed tomography were also relied on. The germline gives CDR1 DFQATT, CDR2 SNEGSKA (reference sequence). The V end lost 0 bases, the J end lost 6 bases, and 11 bases lay between the germline ends. The CDR3 sequence is 13 residues long. This clonotype has a count of ten or more. What it binds is unknown. RNA served as the template for amplifying TCR beta CDR3 regions. An opening RT-PCR round employed HTBI primers and preceded a second-round multiplex PCR. TCRdb re-analysed the multiplex PCR reads in MiXCR, keeping a single row per CDR3 protein. Among 580,000 or so distinct CDR3 sequences listed, about 35% were seen once.

Sequencing was performed on peripheral blood or thyroid tissue (not recorded which). This TCR was recovered from an adult man with Graves' hyperthyroidism. The chain employs TRBV20-1 and TRBJ1-1; no definite D call. CDR3 DNA: TGCAGTGCTAGAGATCCTGGGGTGGCTGAAGCTTTCTTT. Amino acid sequence: CSARDPGVAEAFF.